The rows below give T cell receptor beta chains drawn from one sample of a study of shared clonotypes between healthy human individuals. The repertoire was sequenced with immunoSEQ multiplex PCR; TCRdb's copy has only in-frame clones and lacks some. The sample gives 2 million to 2.5 million clones, 85% to 95% of which show up once; more than 0.35% is in the top ten. The material sequenced was naive CD4+ T cells from PBMCs. The receptors derive from a man in his late teens or twenties in good health. Some clones in this sample may be carry-over from other donors' samples. Each CDR3 is given without its conserved first and last residue. Fields, in order: V gene, CDR3 protein.

TRBV5-1 ASSLAVGASEKLF
TRBV18 ASSHAGTSGSRGEQF
TRBV28 ASGGGLNTEAF
TRBV30 AWSGGWTSDHEQY
TRBV7-9 ASSVQGAANEKLF
TRBV30 AWATLGNQPQH
TRBV1 TSSQGQQYSNQPQH
TRBV4-2 ASSQDLTTSGRAADTQY
TRBV25-1 ASSVTGDNSPLH
TRBV4-1 ASSDRDRLNYGYT
TRBV10-3 AISASRDSAGNTIY
TRBV9 ASSPATLGTEAF
TRBV27 ASSLSREAYNEQF
TRBV6-1 ASSEYEQY
TRBV5-5 ASNRRDRAPEQY
TRBV4-3 ASSPRVLAGGPAYNEQF
TRBV15 ATRQGGNQPQH
TRBV5-1 ASSSGTTSGRAREQY
TRBV28 ASRPGQVNQPQH
TRBV6-5 ASRNGRGSYNEQF